Following are 19 T cell receptor beta chains from one sample sequenced in a study of T cell repertoires in cytomegalovirus infection. Using its own MiXCR run on the reads, TCRdb lists one record per CDR3 protein. The table has under 300,000 distinct CDR3 sequences, about a sixth seen once. The specimen was CD8+ T cells from PBMCs. Receptors originate from a human donor in good health (CMV status not recorded). Some clones in this sample may be carry-over from other donors' samples.

This clonotype was picked up a small number of times. V and J are TRBV9 and TRBJ1-3; no definite D call. Trimming took off 3 bases at V and 4 bases at J, with 23 bases between the two ends. The germline V gene encodes CDR1 SGDLS and CDR2 YYNGEE. This CDR3 has 18 residues. The CDR3: CASSEVPALWTSGNTIYF. CDR3 nucleotide sequence: TGTGCCAGCAGCGAAGTCCCCGCTCTTTGGACGAGCGGAAACACCATATATTTT.

This chain joins TRBV27 and TRBJ1-2; 8 nucleotides agree with TRBD1. Germline CDR1 and CDR2: MNHEY and SMNVEV (reference sequence). This CDR3 is built from 16 residues. Unmatched junction bases numbered 7, after V lost 0 bases and J lost 4 bases. The CDR3: CASSLSAGGFGYGYTF. CDR3 nucleotides: TGTGCCAGCAGTTTATCGGCAGGGGGCTTTGGCTATGGCTACACCTTC.

This clonotype was recorded at least ten times. The CDR3 region has the DNA TGTGCCAGCAGTTACTCGGTGGGGCCTGTATCCTCTGGAAACACCATATATTTT. Protein product: CASSYSVGPVSSGNTIYF. The V call is TRBV6-6, the J call TRBJ1-3, with a weak D call TRBD1 (5 bases). V was cut by 0 bases and J by 0 bases, with 15 bases left in between. CDR1 is MNHNY, CDR2 SVGAGI, per germline (reference sequence). The CDR3 has 18 amino acids.

In this sample, this clonotype turned up a few times. The V and J genes are TRBV4-1 and TRBJ2-7; TRBD2 might be the D (6 bases). Per the germline V gene, CDR1 is MGHRA and CDR2 is YSYEKL. Between the trimmed V and J ends, which lost 4 bases and 1 base, there was a span of 20 bases. This CDR3 region has 17 residues. DNA for the CDR3: TGCGCCAGCAGCCGCATGGAGGGGCTAGCGAGTTCCTACGAGCAGTACTTC. It specifies CASSRMEGLASSYEQYF.

With respect to this clonotype: A read error may be the cause here, since a much bigger clone is one base away. V and J are TRBV7-2 and TRBJ2-2; unclear D gene. Germline lookup yields CDR1 SGHTA and CDR2 FQGNSA. Trimming removed 7 bases from V and 7 bases from J, with 13 bases in between. The CDR3 has 13 residues. CDR3: CASTREFIGELFF. In nucleotides, the CDR3 is TGTGCCAGCACCCGTGAATTCATCGGGGAGCTGTTTTTT.

In this sample, this clonotype turned up a few times. V is TRBV28 and J is TRBJ2-7, with 8 bases lining up with TRBD2. The V segment lost 7 bases and the J segment 0 bases; nucleotides outside the gene matches: 8. CDR1 and CDR2 (germline): MDHEN, SYDVKM. The CDR3 consists of 15 residues. DNA of the CDR3: TGTGCCAGCATCGTACGCGGGGGGAGCTCCTACGAGCAGTACTTC. Translation: CASIVRGGSSYEQYF.

In the case of this clonotype: Mismatch with germline at one junction end may stem from a read error. J is TRBJ2-5 and V is TRBV7-7; D is undetermined. CDR1 and CDR2 (germline): SSHAT, FNYEAQ (reference sequence). This CDR3 spans 14 amino acids. CDR3: CASSLEPREETQYF. CDR3 sequence (DNA): TGTGCTAGCAGCTTAGAGCCGAGAGAAGAGACCCAGTACTTC.

Many counts were recorded for this clonotype. The CDR3 nucleotides read TGTGCCAGCAGCCCCCTGGGGCCTCGGAGCTACGAGCAGTACTTC. It translates to CASSPLGPRSYEQYF. This sequence joins TRBV7-6 and TRBJ2-7; D is perhaps TRBD1 (5 bases). This CDR3 spans 15 amino acids. V lost 5 bases and J lost 3, with 17 bases in between. The germline CDR1 and CDR2 sequences are SGHVS and FNYEAQ.

This sequence joins TRBV4-1 and TRBJ2-1; D tentatively reads TRBD1 or TRBD2 (6 bases each). The CDR3 is made up of 14 amino acids. V shed 4 bases and J shed 7 bases, with 14 bases lying between them. The germline V gene has CDR1 MGHRA and CDR2 YSYEKL. CDR3 residues: CASSPDRGRNEQFF. The CDR3 DNA reads TGCGCCAGCAGCCCAGACCGGGGGCGGAATGAGCAGTTCTTC.

This chain uses TRBV5-5 with TRBJ1-2; D not certain. This CDR3 has 15 residues. From germline, CDR1 is SGHKS and CDR2 YYEKEE (reference sequence). V was trimmed by 0 bases and J by 4 bases, leaving 13 bases between them. DNA of the CDR3: TGTGCCAGCAGCTTGGATTGGACGGCTACCTATGGCTACACCTTC. Translation gives CASSLDWTATYGYTF.

This clonotype was detected only a few times. The chain links TRBV28 to TRBJ1-3, with 7 bases identical to TRBD1. Germline CDR1 and CDR2: MDHEN and SYDVKM. J was trimmed by 4 bases and V by 5 bases; bases with no gene match: 8. CDR3 length equals 15 residues. The CDR3 DNA reads as TGTGCCAGCAGTAGATACCCGGGACAGGGAAACACCATATATTTT. It is translated as CASSRYPGQGNTIYF.

This clonotype was found many times. The V call is TRBV11-2, the J call TRBJ2-1; 8 bases match TRBD2. The germline V gene has CDR1 SGHAT and CDR2 FQNNGV. V dropped 0 bases and J dropped 5; count of bases not matched to a gene: 6. CDR3 length: 16 amino acids. The CDR3 region has the DNA TGTGCCAGCAGCTTAGAGCGGGGGGCCGCCCACAATGAGCAGTTCTTC. It yields the protein CASSLERGAAHNEQFF.

V is TRBV9 and J is TRBJ1-5; D may be TRBD1 (5 bases). Per the germline V gene, CDR1 is SGDLS and CDR2 is YYNGEE. The CDR3 has 14 residues. Deletions cut 1 base from V and 3 bases from J, with 8 bases between. CDR3 amino acids: CASSVSGSNQPQHF. The CDR3 DNA reads as TGTGCCAGCAGCGTATCAGGGTCCAATCAGCCCCAGCATTTT.

This clonotype was observed a handful of times. The V gene is TRBV28, the J gene TRBJ2-4; D is unclear. V was trimmed by 6 bases and J by 6 bases, leaving 9 bases between them. CDR1 and CDR2 (germline): MDHEN, SYDVKM. CDR3 size: 12 residues. The CDR3 coding sequence is TGTGCCAGCAGCTTGGTTAGAAACATTCAGTACTTC. It codes for CASSLVRNIQYF.

This clonotype was recorded a few times. The chain is built from TRBV27 and TRBJ1-5; TRBD1 aligns across 10 bases. The CDR3 sequence is 16 residues long. Losses at the gene ends were 5 bases for V and 1 base for J; bases not matched to a gene: 5. Germline V gene lookup returns CDR1 MNHEY and CDR2 SMNVEV (reference sequence). CDR3 DNA sequence: TGTGCCAGCAGTATCGGGACAGGGGCGAGCAATCAGCCCCAGCATTTT. Amino acid sequence: CASSIGTGASNQPQHF.

This sequence joins TRBV25-1 and TRBJ2-2; no reliable D call. Trimming removed 1 base at V and 0 bases at J, with 9 bases between. The germline CDR1 and CDR2 sequences are MGHDK and SYGVNS. The CDR3 is made up of 16 amino acids. Here the CDR3 reads CASSESAVANTGELFF. CDR3 coding DNA: TGTGCCAGCAGTGAATCGGCAGTAGCGAACACCGGGGAGCTGTTTTTT.

This clonotype was seen ten or more times. This chain joins TRBV7-9 and TRBJ2-5, with D uncertain. This CDR3 is 11 amino acids long. V shed 3 bases and J shed 5 bases, with 4 bases lying between them. Germline V CDR1 and CDR2: SEHNR, FQNEAQ (reference sequence). CDR3 nucleotides: TGTGCCAGCAGCTTCAGGGAGACCCAGTACTTC. It translates to CASSFRETQYF.

Ten or more counts support this clonotype. This chain links TRBV4-3 with TRBJ2-7, with TRBD1 matching 7 bases. The germline gives CDR1 LGHNA, CDR2 YSLEER. This CDR3 has 16 amino acids. The junction had 8 bases not matched to a gene; V was cut back by 0 bases and J by 3 bases. Here the CDR3 DNA reads TGCGCCAGCAGCCAAGAATCCGCCGGGACAGTCTACGAGCAGTACTTC. Protein product: CASSQESAGTVYEQYF.

There are a few counts of this clonotype. The chain couples TRBV9 to TRBJ1-1; D is unclear. The CDR3 length is 15 residues. Germline CDR1 SGDLS, CDR2 YYNGEE. Deletions cut 0 bases from V and 3 bases from J, with 12 bases between. DNA for the CDR3: TGTGCCAGCAGCGTAGGGCTCCTCCCGGACACTGAAGCTTTCTTT. Residues: CASSVGLLPDTEAFF. The whole variable domain, filled in from reference TRBV9 and TRBJ1-1, reads DSGVTQTPKHLITATGQRVTLRCSPRSGDLSVYWYQQSLDQGLQFLIQYYNGEERAKGNILERFSAQQFPDLHSELNLSSLELGDSALYFCASSVGLLPDTEAFFGQGTRLTVV.